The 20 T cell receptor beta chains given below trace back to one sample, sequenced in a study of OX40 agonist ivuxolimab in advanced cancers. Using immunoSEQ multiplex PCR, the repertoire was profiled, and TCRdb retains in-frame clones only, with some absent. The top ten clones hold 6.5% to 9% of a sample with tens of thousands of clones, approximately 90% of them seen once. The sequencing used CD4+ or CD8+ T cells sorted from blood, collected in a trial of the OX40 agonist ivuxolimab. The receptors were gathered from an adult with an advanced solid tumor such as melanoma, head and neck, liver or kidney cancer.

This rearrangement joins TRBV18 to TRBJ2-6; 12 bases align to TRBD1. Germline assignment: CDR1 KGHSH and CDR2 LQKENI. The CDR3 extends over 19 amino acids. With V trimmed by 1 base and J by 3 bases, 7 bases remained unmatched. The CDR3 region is CASSPRTGTGGGGANVLTF. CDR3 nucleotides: TGTGCCAGCTCACCACGCACCGGGACAGGGGGCGGTGGGGCCAACGTCCTGACTTTC.

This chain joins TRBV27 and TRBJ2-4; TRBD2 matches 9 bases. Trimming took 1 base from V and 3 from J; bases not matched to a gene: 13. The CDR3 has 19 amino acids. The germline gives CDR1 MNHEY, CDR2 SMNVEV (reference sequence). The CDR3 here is CASSLLGDLAGVGKNIQYF. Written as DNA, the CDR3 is TGTGCCAGCAGTTTATTGGGTGATTTAGCGGGAGTCGGCAAAAACATTCAGTACTTC.

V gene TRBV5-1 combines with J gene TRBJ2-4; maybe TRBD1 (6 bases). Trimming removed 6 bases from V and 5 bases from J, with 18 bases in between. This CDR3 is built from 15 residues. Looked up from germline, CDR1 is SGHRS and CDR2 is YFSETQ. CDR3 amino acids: CASKVPGQGQNIQYF. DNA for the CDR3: TGCGCCAGCAAAGTTCCCGGGCAGGGGCAAAACATTCAGTACTTC.

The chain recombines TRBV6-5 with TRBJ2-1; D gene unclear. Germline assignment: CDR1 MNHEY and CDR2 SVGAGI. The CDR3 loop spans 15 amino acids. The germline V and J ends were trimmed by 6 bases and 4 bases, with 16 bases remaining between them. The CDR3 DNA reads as TGTGCCAGCAGATCCGGGTCAGACACTTACAATGAGCAGTTCTTC. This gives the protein CASRSGSDTYNEQFF.

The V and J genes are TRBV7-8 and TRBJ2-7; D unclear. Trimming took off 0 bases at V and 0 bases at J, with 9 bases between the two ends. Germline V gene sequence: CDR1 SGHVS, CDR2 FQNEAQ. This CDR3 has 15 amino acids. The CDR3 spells CASSLAESSSYEQYF. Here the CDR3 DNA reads TGTGCCAGCAGCTTAGCGGAGTCCAGCTCCTACGAGCAGTACTTC.

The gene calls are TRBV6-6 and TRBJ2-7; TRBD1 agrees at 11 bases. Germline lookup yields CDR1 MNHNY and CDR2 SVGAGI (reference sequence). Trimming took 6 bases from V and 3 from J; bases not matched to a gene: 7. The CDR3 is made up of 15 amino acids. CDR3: CASSPGQGADYEQYF. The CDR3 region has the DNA TGTGCCAGCAGCCCCGGACAGGGGGCCGACTACGAGCAGTACTTC.

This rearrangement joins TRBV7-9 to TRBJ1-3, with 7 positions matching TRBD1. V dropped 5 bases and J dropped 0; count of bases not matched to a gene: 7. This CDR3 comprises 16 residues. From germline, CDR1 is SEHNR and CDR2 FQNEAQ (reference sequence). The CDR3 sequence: CASSLGGTASGNTIYF. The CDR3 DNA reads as TGTGCCAGCAGCCTGGGCGGGACAGCCTCTGGAAACACCATATATTTT.

In DNA, the CDR3 is TGTGCCAGCAGTTTAGGTCAGGGGGGAACTGAAGCTTTCTTT. It codes for CASSLGQGGTEAFF. The rearrangement uses TRBV28 and TRBJ1-1; the match to TRBD1 covers 7 bases. V was clipped by 2 bases and J by 5 bases; unmatched bases: 5. The CDR3 sequence is 14 residues long. Per germline, CDR1 MDHEN and CDR2 SYDVKM. Supplemented by reference TRBV28 and TRBJ1-1, the full variable domain reads DVKVTQSSRYLVKRTGEKVFLECVQDMDHENMFWYRQDPGLGLRLIYFSYDVKMKEKGDIPEGYSVSREKKERFSLILESASTNQTSMYLCASSLGQGGTEAFFGQGTRLTVV.

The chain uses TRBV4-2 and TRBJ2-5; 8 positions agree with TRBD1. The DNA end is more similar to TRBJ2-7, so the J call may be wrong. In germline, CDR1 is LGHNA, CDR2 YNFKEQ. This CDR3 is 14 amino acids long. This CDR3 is CASSEGQGLNEQYF. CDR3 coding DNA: TGTGCCAGCAGCGAAGGACAGGGCCTAAACGAGCAGTACTTC.

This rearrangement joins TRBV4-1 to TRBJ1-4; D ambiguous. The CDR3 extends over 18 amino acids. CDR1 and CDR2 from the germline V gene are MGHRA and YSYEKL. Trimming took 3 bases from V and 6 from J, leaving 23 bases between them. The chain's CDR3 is CASSHLLGQWAIHEKLFF. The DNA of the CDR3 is TGCGCCAGCAGCCATCTTTTAGGTCAGTGGGCGATCCATGAAAAACTGTTTTTT.

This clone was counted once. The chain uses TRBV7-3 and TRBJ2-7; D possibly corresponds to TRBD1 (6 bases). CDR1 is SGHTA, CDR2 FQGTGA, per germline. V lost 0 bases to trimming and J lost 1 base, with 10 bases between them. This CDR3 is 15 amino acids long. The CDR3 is CASSLTAGESYEQYF. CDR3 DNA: TGTGCCAGCAGCTTAACGGCAGGGGAATCCTACGAGCAGTACTTC.

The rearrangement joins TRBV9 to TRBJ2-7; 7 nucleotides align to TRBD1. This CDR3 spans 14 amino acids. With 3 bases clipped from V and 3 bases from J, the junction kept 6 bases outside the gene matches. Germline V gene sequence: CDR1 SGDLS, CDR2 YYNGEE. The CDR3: CASSAGTDIYEQYF. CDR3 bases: TGTGCCAGCAGCGCCGGGACAGACATCTACGAGCAGTACTTC.

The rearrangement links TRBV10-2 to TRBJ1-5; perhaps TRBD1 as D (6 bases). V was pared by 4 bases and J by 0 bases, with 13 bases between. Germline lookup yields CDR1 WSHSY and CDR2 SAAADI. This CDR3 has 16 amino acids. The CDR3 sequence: CASSVGGPYSNQPQHF. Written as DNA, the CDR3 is TGCGCCAGCAGTGTTGGGGGGCCATATAGCAATCAGCCCCAGCATTTT.

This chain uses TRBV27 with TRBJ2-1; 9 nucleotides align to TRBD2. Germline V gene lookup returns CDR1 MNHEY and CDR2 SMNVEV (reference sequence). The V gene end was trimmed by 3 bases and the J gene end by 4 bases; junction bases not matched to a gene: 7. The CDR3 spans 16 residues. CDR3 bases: TGTGCCAGCAGTTTTCCGACTAGCGGCCCTTACAATGAGCAGTTCTTC. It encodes CASSFPTSGPYNEQFF.

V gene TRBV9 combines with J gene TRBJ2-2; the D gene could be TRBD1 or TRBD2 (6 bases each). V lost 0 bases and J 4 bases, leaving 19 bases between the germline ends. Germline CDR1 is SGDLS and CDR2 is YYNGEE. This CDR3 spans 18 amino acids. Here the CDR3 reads CASSVVGGIDTPTGELFF. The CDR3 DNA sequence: TGTGCCAGCAGCGTAGTAGGGGGGATCGACACCCCCACCGGGGAGCTGTTTTTT.

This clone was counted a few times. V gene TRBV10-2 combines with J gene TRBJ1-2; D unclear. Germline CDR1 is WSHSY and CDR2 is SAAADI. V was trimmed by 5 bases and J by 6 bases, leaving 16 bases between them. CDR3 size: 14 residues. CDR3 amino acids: CASSTPLAGNGYTF. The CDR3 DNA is TGCGCCAGCAGTACCCCCCTTGCAGGCAATGGCTACACCTTC.

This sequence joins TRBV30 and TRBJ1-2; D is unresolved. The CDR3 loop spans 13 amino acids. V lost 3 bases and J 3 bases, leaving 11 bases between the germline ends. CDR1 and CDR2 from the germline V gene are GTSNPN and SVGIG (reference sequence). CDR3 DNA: TGTGCCTGGAGATACGGACGGCACTATGGCTACACCTTC. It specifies CAWRYGRHYGYTF.

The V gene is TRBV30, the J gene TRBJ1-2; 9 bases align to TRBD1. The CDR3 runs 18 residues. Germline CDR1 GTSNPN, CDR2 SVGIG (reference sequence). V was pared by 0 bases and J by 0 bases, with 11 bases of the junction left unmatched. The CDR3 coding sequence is TGTGCCTGGAGTGTACTATGGGACAGGGCTTCAGCTAACTATGGCTACACCTTC. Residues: CAWSVLWDRASANYGYTF. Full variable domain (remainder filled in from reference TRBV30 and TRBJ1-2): SQTIHQWPATLVQPVGSPLSLECTVEGTSNPNLYWYRQAAGRGLQLLFYSVGIGQISSEVPQNLSASRPQDRQFILSSKKLLLSDSGFYLCAWSVLWDRASANYGYTFGSGTRLTVV.

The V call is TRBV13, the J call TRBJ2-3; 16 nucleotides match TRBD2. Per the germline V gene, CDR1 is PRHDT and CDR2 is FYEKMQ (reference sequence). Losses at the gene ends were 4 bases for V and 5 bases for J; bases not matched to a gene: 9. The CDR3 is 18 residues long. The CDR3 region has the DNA TGTGCCAGCAGCTCGGGACTAGCGGGAGGGACCTATGGAGATACGCAGTATTTT. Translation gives CASSSGLAGGTYGDTQYF. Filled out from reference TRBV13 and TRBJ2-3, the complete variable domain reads AAGVIQSPRHLIKEKRETATLKCYPIPRHDTVYWYQQGPGQDPQFLISFYEKMQSDKGSIPDRFSAQQFSDYHSELNMSSLELGDSALYFCASSSGLAGGTYGDTQYFGPGTRLTVL.

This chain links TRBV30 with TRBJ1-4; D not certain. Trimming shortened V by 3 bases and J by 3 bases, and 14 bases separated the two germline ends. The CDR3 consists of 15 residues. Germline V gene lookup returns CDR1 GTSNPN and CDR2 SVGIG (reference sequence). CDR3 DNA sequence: TGTGCCTGGAGCGCCGTAGCGGCGTCTAATGAAAAACTGTTTTTT. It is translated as CAWSAVAASNEKLFF.